This paragraph reports one T cell receptor (beta chain). Generated by immunoSEQ multiplex PCR, the TCRdb table keeps only in-frame clones and is missing some. The table has some 170,000 clones, approximately 87% seen once. This sample was included in a study of cytomegalovirus exposure and HLA in healthy donors. The V gene's germline CDR1 is SQVTM and CDR2 ANQGSEA. CDR3 size: 14 residues. V shed 1 base and J shed 4 bases, with 13 bases lying between them. The clonotype comes from a woman in her 30s in good health and CMV-seronegative. Sequenced: PBMCs. V is TRBV29-1 and J is TRBJ1-2; D unclear. The CDR3: CSVEGASLPYGYTF. The CDR3 DNA is TGCAGCGTTGAAGGAGCCTCGTTACCCTATGGCTACACCTTC.